One and the same sample provided the 23 T cell receptor beta chains below, sequenced in a study of T cell responses to AZD1222 COVID-19 vaccine. TCRdb keeps only in-frame clones here, not all; method: immunoSEQ multiplex PCR. Among about 150,000 clones listed, about 90% were seen once. This specimen was peripheral blood, taken 28 days after the second AZD1222 dose. These receptor sequences come from an adult who received the AZD1222 COVID-19 vaccine.

V and J are TRBV5-1 and TRBJ2-7; 8 nucleotides match TRBD2. The J segment lost 2 bases and the V segment lost 3 bases, leaving 4 bases of the junction unmatched. CDR3 size: 14 residues. Germline loops: CDR1 SGHRS, CDR2 YFSETQ. The CDR3 protein is CASSSGGSAYEQYF. Written as DNA, the CDR3 is TGCGCCAGCAGCTCGGGGGGGTCTGCCTACGAGCAGTACTTC. The variable domain in full, completed from reference TRBV5-1 and TRBJ2-7, reads KAGVTQTPRYLIKTRGQQVTLSCSPISGHRSVSWYQQTPGQGLQFLFEYFSETQRNKGNFPGRFSGRQFSNSRSEMNVSTLELGDSALYLCASSSGGSAYEQYFGPGTRLTVT.

J is TRBJ2-7 and V is TRBV20-1, with D possibly being TRBD1 (5 bases). The CDR3 consists of 12 residues. The germline V gene encodes CDR1 DFQATT and CDR2 SNEGSKA (reference sequence). V gave up 3 bases and J gave up 3 bases, with 9 bases separating them. CDR3 DNA: TGCAGTGCTAGTGACAGCAACTACGAGCAGTACTTC. Translation: CSASDSNYEQYF.

V is TRBV6-2 or TRBV6-3 and J is TRBJ1-1; a possible D gene is TRBD1 (5 bases). Trimming took 7 bases from V and 2 from J, leaving 11 bases between them. The CDR3 covers 13 residues. The germline gives CDR1 MNHEY, CDR2 SVGEGT. CDR3 sequence (DNA): TGTGCCAGCACCCCAGGGATTAACACTGAAGCTTTCTTT. It specifies CASTPGINTEAFF.

The CDR3 loop is CASSRDRLPGAFF. The CDR3 bases are TGTGCCAGTAGTCGGGACAGGCTCCCTGGGGCTTTCTTT. This chain joins TRBV19 and TRBJ1-1; 8 nucleotides line up with TRBD1. The CDR3 contains 13 residues. Germline assignment: CDR1 LNHDA and CDR2 SQIVND (reference sequence). V shed 5 bases, J shed 11 bases, and the junction held 10 bases outside the gene matches. Supplemented by reference TRBV19 and TRBJ1-1, the full variable domain reads DGGITQSPKYLFRKEGQNVTLSCEQNLNHDAMYWYRQDPGQGLRLIYYSQIVNDFQKGDIAEGYSVSREKKESFPLTVTSAQKNPTAFYLCASSRDRLPGAFFGQGTRLTVV.

CDR3 in DNA: TGTGCCAGCAGCTTCTCCGGGATAACTAGCAATCAGCCCCAGCATTTT. Its protein product is CASSFSGITSNQPQHF. This rearrangement joins TRBV7-2 to TRBJ1-5; D unresolved. Germline values: CDR1 SGHTA, CDR2 FQGNSA. The CDR3 extends over 16 amino acids. Trimming removed 3 bases at V and 0 bases at J, with 12 bases between.

Here the CDR3 reads CASSESWSYGYTF. The DNA for the CDR3 is TGTGCCAGCAGTGAATCGTGGTCCTATGGCTACACCTTC. This sequence joins TRBV2 and TRBJ1-2; D is unresolved. The germline gives CDR1 SNHLY, CDR2 FYNNEI. V was pared by 2 bases and J by 4 bases, with 8 bases between. This CDR3 is built from 13 residues.

This chain joins TRBV2 and TRBJ1-5; 8 nucleotides align to TRBD1. Trimming at V came to 2 bases and at J to 4 bases, leaving 1 base not matched to a gene. Per germline, CDR1 SNHLY and CDR2 FYNNEI. The CDR3 sequence is 14 residues long. CDR3 in amino acids: CASSETGGNQPQHF. CDR3 sequence (DNA): TGTGCCAGCAGTGAAACAGGGGGAAATCAGCCCCAGCATTTT.

The chain links TRBV6-5 to TRBJ1-1; no firm D call. The V and J ends lost 0 bases and 1 base respectively, with 6 bases between them. Germline CDR1 and CDR2: MNHEY and SVGAGI. The length of the CDR3 is 14 residues. The CDR3 sequence is CASSYSKANTEAFF. The DNA of the CDR3 is TGTGCCAGCAGTTACTCGAAGGCGAACACTGAAGCTTTCTTT.

The rearrangement links TRBV7-2 to TRBJ2-4, with D possibly being TRBD1 (5 bases). V gave up 1 base and J gave up 2 bases, with 15 bases separating them. Germline CDR1 and CDR2: SGHTA and FQGNSA. The CDR3 has 17 residues. For the CDR3, the DNA is TGTGCCAGCAGCTTAGTTTCTCGCAGGGCCTCCAAAAACATTCAGTACTTC. The encoded protein is CASSLVSRRASKNIQYF.

This chain uses TRBV9 with TRBJ1-1; unclear D gene. The germline V and J ends were trimmed by 1 base and 4 bases, with 8 bases remaining between them. The CDR3 has 13 amino acids. Germline CDR1 and CDR2: SGDLS and YYNGEE. CDR3 sequence: CASSVRFSTEAFF. The CDR3 region has the DNA TGTGCCAGCAGCGTACGCTTCAGCACTGAAGCTTTCTTT.

V and J are TRBV7-2 and TRBJ2-3; 8 bases agree with TRBD2. CDR1 and CDR2 (germline): SGHTA, FQGNSA. The length of the CDR3 is 15 residues. Losses at the gene ends were 1 base for V and 6 bases for J; bases not matched to a gene: 6. The DNA of the CDR3 is TGTGCCAGCAGCTTAGGCGGGAGGAGTTCGGATACGCAGTATTTT. Amino acids: CASSLGGRSSDTQYF. The full variable domain, rest sourced from reference TRBV7-2 and TRBJ2-3, is GAGVSQSPSNKVTEKGKDVELRCDPISGHTALYWYRQSLGQGLEFLIYFQGNSAPDKSGLPSDRFSAERTGGSVSTLTIQRTQQEDSAVYLCASSLGGRSSDTQYFGPGTRLTVL.

The CDR3 DNA reads as TGTGCCAGCAGTCAGGGACTAGGTTCCTACGAGCAGTACTTC. This sequence encodes CASSQGLGSYEQYF. The chain combines TRBV27 with TRBJ2-7; TRBD2 matches 8 bases. This CDR3 contains 14 residues. Trimming cost V 5 bases and J 1 base; bases outside gene matches: 4. CDR1 and CDR2 from the germline V gene are MNHEY and SMNVEV (reference sequence).

This clone was recorded only once. CDR3 DNA sequence: TGTGCCAGCAGTTTAAGCGGGGGACTATGGCCCCAGCATTTT. Translating it yields CASSLSGGLWPQHF. The V call is TRBV27, the J call TRBJ1-5; a weak D match, TRBD1 (5 bases). Trimming left V 2 bases short and J 9 bases short, with 14 bases between. CDR1 is MNHEY, CDR2 SMNVEV, per germline (reference sequence). The CDR3 loop spans 14 amino acids.

The V call is TRBV11-3, the J call TRBJ1-1; D is unclear. The V gene's germline CDR1 is SGHNT and CDR2 YENEEA. Trimming removed 1 base at V and 4 bases at J, with 7 bases between. The CDR3 covers 13 residues. The CDR3 region is CASSLVKGTEAFF. The DNA for the CDR3 is TGTGCCAGCAGCTTAGTCAAGGGCACTGAAGCTTTCTTT.

The V gene is TRBV10-3, the J gene TRBJ1-5, with TRBD1 identical over 7 bases. Germline assignment: CDR1 ENHRY and CDR2 SYGVKD. V trimming: 10 bases; J trimming: 0 bases; junction bases outside the gene matches: 6. The CDR3 runs to 14 residues. The CDR3 DNA sequence: TGTGCCAGCGGGACAGCCTATAGCAATCAGCCCCAGCATTTT. It is translated as CASGTAYSNQPQHF.

V and J are TRBV29-1 and TRBJ1-2, with 9 bases lining up with TRBD1. This CDR3 comprises 15 residues. V gave up 6 bases and J gave up 4 bases; unmatched junction bases: 12. The V gene's germline CDR1 is SQVTM and CDR2 ANQGSEA. Here the CDR3 reads CSVEGDREQSYGYTF. CDR3 bases: TGCAGCGTCGAGGGGGACAGGGAACAATCCTATGGCTACACCTTC.

The chain employs TRBV19 and TRBJ1-4; D uncertain. Germline loops: CDR1 LNHDA, CDR2 SQIVND (reference sequence). The germline V and J ends were trimmed by 5 bases and 8 bases, with 18 bases remaining between them. This CDR3 has 15 amino acids. The CDR3 DNA is TGTGCCAGTAGTCCACAGTCCGGAAGCCAGGAAAAACTGTTTTTT. Translated, it gives CASSPQSGSQEKLFF.

The chain is built from TRBV15 and TRBJ1-1; D gene ambiguous. Trimming removed 5 bases from V and 1 base from J, with 14 bases in between. The CDR3 covers 15 residues. From germline, CDR1 is LNHNV and CDR2 YYDKDF (reference sequence). The CDR3 region is CATSQPTYKNTEAFF. DNA for the CDR3: TGTGCCACCAGCCAACCGACATACAAGAACACTGAAGCTTTCTTT.

This chain joins TRBV3-1 (or the pseudogene TRBV3-2) and TRBJ1-4, with D uncertain. This CDR3 contains 12 residues. The germline gives CDR1 LGHDT, CDR2 YNNKEL (reference sequence). The V end was cut by 1 base, the J end by 14 bases, with 11 bases between. The CDR3 bases are TGTGCCAGCAGCCAAGTGGAGGGCCTGCTGTTTTTT. This gives the protein CASSQVEGLLFF.

This clone was detected once. The V call is TRBV20-1, the J call TRBJ2-7; perhaps TRBD2 as D (5 bases). V gave up 3 bases and J gave up 4 bases, with 7 bases separating them. The CDR3 is 11 residues long. Germline values: CDR1 DFQATT, CDR2 SNEGSKA (reference sequence). The CDR3 DNA follows: TGCAGTGCTAGCGGCGGGTACGAGCAGTACTTC. Encoded protein: CSASGGYEQYF.

This chain links TRBV19 with TRBJ2-7, with 8 bases matching TRBD1. In germline, CDR1 is LNHDA, CDR2 SQIVND (reference sequence). This CDR3 is built from 15 residues. V lost 4 bases to trimming and J lost 1 base; unmatched junction nucleotides: 6. CDR3 nucleotides: TGTGCCAGTAGTACCCGCAGGGGGCAGTCCTACGAGCAGTACTTC. Translation gives CASSTRRGQSYEQYF.

The chain carries TRBV28 and TRBJ2-1, with 9 bases that match TRBD2. The ends lost 6 bases at V and 6 bases at J; junction bases unmatched: 9. CDR1 is MDHEN and CDR2 is SYDVKM in the germline V gene. The CDR3 has 15 residues. In DNA form, the CDR3 reads TGTGCCAGCAGCTCGGGTAGCGGGAGCATCAATGAGCAGTTCTTC. Protein sequence: CASSSGSGSINEQFF.

The chain links TRBV6-2 or TRBV6-3 to TRBJ2-5, with TRBD1 matching 11 bases. Germline CDR1 reads MNHEY; CDR2 reads SVGEGT. CDR3 length: 16 amino acids. J lost 5 bases, V lost 4 bases, and 9 bases had no gene match. CDR3 sequence (DNA): TGTGCCAGCAGTTCCACCGGGACAGGGGGGAGGGAGACCCAGTACTTC. This encodes CASSSTGTGGRETQYF.